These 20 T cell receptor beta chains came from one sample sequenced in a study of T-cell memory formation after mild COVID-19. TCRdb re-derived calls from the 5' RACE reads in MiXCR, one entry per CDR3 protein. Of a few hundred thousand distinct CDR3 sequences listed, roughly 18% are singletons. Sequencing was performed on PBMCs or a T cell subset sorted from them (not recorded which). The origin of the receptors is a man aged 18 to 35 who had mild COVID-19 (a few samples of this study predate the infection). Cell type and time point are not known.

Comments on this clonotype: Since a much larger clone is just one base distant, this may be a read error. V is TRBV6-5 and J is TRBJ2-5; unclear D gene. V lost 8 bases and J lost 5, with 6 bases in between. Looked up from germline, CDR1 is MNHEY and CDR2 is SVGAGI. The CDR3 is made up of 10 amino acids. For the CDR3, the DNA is TGTGCCAGCGGTTTGGAGACCCAGTACTTC. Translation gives CASGLETQYF.

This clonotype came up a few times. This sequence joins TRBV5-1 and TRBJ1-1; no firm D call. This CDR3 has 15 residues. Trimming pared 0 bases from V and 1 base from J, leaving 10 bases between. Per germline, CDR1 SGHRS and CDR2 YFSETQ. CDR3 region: CASSLVPEPNTEAFF. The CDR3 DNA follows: TGCGCCAGCAGCTTGGTTCCGGAACCGAACACTGAAGCTTTCTTT.

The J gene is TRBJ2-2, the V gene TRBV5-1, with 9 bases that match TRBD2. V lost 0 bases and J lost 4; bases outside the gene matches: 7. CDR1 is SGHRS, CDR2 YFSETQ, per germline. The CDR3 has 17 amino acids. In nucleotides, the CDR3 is TGCGCCAGCAGCTTGGTGCGGGGGGGCCTCGGCACCGGGGAGCTGTTTTTT. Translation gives CASSLVRGGLGTGELFF.

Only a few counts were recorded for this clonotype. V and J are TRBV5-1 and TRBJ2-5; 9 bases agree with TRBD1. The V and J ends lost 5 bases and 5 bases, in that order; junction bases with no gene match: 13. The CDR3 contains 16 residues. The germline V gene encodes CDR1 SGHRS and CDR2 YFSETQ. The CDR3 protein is CASRFGTGIGGETQYF. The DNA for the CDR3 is TGCGCCAGCAGATTCGGGACAGGGATAGGCGGGGAGACCCAGTACTTC.

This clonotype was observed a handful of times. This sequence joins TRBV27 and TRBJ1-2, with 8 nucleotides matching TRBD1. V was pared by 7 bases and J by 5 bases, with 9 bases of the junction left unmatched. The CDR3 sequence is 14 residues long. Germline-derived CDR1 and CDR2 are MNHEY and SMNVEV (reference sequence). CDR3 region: CASKTETGVYGYTF. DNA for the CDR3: TGTGCCAGCAAGACGGAGACAGGGGTATATGGCTACACCTTC.

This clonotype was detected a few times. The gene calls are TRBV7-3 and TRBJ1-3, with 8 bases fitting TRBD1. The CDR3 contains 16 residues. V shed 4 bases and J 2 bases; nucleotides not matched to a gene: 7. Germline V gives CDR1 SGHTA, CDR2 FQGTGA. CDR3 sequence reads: CASSSRQGPTGNTIYF. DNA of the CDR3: TGTGCCAGCAGCTCCCGACAGGGGCCCACTGGAAACACCATATATTTT.

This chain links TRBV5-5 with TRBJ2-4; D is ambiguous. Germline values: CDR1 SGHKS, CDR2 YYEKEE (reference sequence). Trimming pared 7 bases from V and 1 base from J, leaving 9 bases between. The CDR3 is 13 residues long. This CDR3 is CASRSYAKNIQYF. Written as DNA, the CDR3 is TGTGCCAGCCGCTCGTACGCCAAAAACATTCAGTACTTC.

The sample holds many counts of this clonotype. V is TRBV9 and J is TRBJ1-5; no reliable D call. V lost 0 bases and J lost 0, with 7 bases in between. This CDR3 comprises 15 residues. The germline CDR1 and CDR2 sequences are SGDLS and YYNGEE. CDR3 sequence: CASSVGGNSNQPQHF. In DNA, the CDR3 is TGTGCCAGCAGCGTAGGGGGTAATAGCAATCAGCCCCAGCATTTT.

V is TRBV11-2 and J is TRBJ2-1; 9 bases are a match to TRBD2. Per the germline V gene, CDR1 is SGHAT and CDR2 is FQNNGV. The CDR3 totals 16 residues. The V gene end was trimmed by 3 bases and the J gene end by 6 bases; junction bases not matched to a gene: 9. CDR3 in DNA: TGTGCCAGCAGCTTCCTAGCGGGGACCCTAGTCAATGAGCAGTTCTTC. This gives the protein CASSFLAGTLVNEQFF.

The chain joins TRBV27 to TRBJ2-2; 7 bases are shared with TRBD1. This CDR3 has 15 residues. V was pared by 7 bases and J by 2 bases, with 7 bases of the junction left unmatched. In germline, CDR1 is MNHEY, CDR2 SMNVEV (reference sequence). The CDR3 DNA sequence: TGTGCCAGCACCTCCGGGACAGAAAACACCGGGGAGCTGTTTTTT. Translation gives CASTSGTENTGELFF.

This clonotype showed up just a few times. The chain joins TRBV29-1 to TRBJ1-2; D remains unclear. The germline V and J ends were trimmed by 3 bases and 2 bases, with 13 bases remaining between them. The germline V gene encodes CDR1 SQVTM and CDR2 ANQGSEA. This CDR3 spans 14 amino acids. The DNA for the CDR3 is TGCAGCGTTGAGGAGCCGCCGAGGAACTATGGCTACACCTTC. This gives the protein CSVEEPPRNYGYTF.

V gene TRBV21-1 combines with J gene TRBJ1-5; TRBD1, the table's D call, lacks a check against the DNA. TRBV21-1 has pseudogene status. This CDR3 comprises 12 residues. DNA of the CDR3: TGTGCCAGCAGCGGGAGAACAGGAACCCAGCATTTT. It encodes CASSGRTGTQHF.

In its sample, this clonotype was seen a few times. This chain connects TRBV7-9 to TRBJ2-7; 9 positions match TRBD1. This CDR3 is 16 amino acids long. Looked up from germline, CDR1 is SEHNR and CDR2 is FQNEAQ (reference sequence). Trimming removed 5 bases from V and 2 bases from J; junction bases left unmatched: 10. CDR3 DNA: TGTGCCAGCAGCCCTCGGACAGGGGCCGTACCCTACGAGCAGTACTTC. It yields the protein CASSPRTGAVPYEQYF. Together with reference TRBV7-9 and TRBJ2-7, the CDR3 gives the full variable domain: DTGVSQNPRHKITKRGQNVTFRCDPISEHNRLYWYRQTLGQGPEFLTYFQNEAQLEKSRLLSDRFSAERPKGSFSTLEIQRTEQGDSAMYLCASSPRTGAVPYEQYFGPGTRLTVT.

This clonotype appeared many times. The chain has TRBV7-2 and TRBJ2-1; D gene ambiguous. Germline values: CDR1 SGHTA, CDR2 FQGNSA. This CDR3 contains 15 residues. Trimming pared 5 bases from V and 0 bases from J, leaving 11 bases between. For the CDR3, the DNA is TGTGCCAGCAGCCCCCCGGGTCGCTCCTACAATGAGCAGTTCTTC. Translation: CASSPPGRSYNEQFF.

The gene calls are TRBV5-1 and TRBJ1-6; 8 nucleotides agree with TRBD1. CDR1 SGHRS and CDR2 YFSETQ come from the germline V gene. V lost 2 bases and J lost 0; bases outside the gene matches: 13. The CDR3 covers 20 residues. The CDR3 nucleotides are TGCGCCAGCAGCTTCCGACCGGACAGGGATTATAGCTCCTATAATTCACCCCTCCACTTT. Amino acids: CASSFRPDRDYSSYNSPLHF.

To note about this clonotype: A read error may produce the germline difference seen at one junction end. The CDR3 sequence: CASSYSVYAALHF. The CDR3 coding sequence is TGTGCCAGCAGTTACTCGGTTTATGCGGCCCTACACTTT. V usage is TRBV6-5 and J usage is TRBJ1-6; unclear D gene. The germline V gene encodes CDR1 MNHEY and CDR2 SVGAGI. There are 13 residues in the CDR3.

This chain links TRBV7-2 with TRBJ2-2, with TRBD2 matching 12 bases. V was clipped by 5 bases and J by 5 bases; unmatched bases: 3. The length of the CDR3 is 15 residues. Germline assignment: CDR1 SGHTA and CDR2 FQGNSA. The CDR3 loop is CASSTLAGGTGELFF. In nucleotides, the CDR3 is TGTGCCAGCAGCACACTAGCGGGGGGTACCGGGGAGCTGTTTTTT.

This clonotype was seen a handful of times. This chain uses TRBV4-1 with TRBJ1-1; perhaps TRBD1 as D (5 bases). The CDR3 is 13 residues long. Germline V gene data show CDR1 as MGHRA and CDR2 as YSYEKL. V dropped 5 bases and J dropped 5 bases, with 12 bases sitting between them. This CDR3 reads CASSYGKGTEAFF. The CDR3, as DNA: TGCGCCAGCAGCTACGGGAAGGGGACTGAAGCTTTCTTT.

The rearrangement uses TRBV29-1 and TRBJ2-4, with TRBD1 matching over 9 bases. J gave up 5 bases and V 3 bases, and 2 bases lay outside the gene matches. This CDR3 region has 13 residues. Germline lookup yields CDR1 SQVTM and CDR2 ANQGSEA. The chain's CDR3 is CSVEDRGENIQYF. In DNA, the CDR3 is TGCAGCGTTGAGGACAGGGGTGAAAACATTCAGTACTTC. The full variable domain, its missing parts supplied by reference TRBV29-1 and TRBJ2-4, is SAVISQKPSRDICQRGTSLTIQCQVDSQVTMMFWYRQQPGQSLTLIATANQGSEATYESGFVIDKFPISRPNLTFSTLTVSNMSPEDSSIYLCSVEDRGENIQYFGAGTRLSVL.

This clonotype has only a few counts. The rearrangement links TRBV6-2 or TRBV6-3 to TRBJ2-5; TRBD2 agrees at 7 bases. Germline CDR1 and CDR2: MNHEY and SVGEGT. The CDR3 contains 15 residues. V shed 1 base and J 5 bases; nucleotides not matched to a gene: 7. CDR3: CASSYWGGGSETQYF. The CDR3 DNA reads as TGTGCCAGCAGTTACTGGGGCGGGGGATCGGAGACCCAGTACTTC.